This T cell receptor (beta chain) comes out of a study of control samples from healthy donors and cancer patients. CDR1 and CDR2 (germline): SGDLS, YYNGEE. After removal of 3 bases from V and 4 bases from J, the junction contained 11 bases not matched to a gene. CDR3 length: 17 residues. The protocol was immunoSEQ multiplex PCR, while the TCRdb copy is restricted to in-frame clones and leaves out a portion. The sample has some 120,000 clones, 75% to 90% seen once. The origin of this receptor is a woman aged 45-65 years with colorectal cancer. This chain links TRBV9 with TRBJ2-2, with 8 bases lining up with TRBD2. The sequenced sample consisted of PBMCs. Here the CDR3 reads CASSALSGRGVTGELFF. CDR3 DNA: TGTGCCAGCAGCGCGTTAAGCGGGAGAGGCGTCACCGGGGAGCTGTTTTTT.